This TCR beta chain emerged from a study of blood T cells in healthy people across ages. A second PCR of about 6 to 11 cycles used a sample-barcoded 5' primer and a J-beta primer mix. TCRdb ran MiXCR on the 5' RACE reads and lists one entry per CDR3 protein. This sample has under 2 million distinct CDR3 sequences, with roughly 32% found just once. This clonotype was counted a few times. V gave up 6 bases and J gave up 10 bases; unmatched junction bases: 9. The CDR3 runs to 13 residues. Germline values: CDR1 MDHEN, CDR2 SYDVKM. The clonotype originates from a young woman in good health. The sample taken for sequencing was blood. The chain uses TRBV28 and TRBJ1-2; 9 bases agree with TRBD1. CDR3 coding DNA: TGTGCCAGCAGGTGGCCGGGACAGGGTGCCTACACCTTC. This translates into CASRWPGQGAYTF.